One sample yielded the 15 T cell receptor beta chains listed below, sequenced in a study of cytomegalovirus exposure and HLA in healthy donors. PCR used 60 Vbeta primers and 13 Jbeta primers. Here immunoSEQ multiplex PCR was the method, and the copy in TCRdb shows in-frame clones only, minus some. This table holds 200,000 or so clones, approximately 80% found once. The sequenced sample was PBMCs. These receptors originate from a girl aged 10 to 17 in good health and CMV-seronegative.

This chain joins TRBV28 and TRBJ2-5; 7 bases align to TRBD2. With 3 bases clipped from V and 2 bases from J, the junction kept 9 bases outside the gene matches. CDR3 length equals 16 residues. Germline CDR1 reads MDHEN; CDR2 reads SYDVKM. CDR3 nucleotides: TGTGCCAGCAGTTTTAGAACTGTGGGACTACAAGAGACCCAGTACTTC. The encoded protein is CASSFRTVGLQETQYF.

CDR3 protein: CASSSIPGSSGANVLTF. CDR3 nucleotide sequence: TGTGCCAGCAGCTCTATCCCCGGGAGCTCTGGGGCCAACGTCCTGACTTTC. This rearrangement joins TRBV27 to TRBJ2-6; perhaps TRBD2 as D (6 bases). The CDR3 extends over 17 amino acids. Germline V CDR1 and CDR2: MNHEY, SMNVEV (reference sequence). V lost 6 bases and J lost 0, with 15 bases in between.

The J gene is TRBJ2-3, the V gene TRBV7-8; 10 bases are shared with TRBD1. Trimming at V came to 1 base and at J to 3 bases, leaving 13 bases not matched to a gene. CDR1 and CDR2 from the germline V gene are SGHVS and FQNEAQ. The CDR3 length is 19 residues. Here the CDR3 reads CASSLGTGGGLTGTDTQYF. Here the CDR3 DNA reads TGTGCCAGCAGCTTAGGGACAGGGGGAGGATTAACGGGGACAGATACGCAGTATTTT.

The CDR3 reads CASSMTGPEGNEQFF. The CDR3 DNA reads as TGTGCCAGCAGCATGACAGGCCCCGAGGGGAATGAGCAGTTCTTC. The V and J genes are TRBV7-9 and TRBJ2-1; D is possibly TRBD1 (6 bases). Germline V gene data show CDR1 as SEHNR and CDR2 as FQNEAQ (reference sequence). V dropped 5 bases and J dropped 7 bases, with 18 bases sitting between them. The CDR3 loop spans 15 amino acids.

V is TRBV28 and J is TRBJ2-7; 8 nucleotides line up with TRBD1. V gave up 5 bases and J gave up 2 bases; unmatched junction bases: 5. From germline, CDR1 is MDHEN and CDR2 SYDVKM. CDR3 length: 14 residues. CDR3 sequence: CASSLRTGPYEQYF. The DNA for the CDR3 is TGTGCCAGCAGTCTCCGGACAGGGCCCTACGAGCAGTACTTC.

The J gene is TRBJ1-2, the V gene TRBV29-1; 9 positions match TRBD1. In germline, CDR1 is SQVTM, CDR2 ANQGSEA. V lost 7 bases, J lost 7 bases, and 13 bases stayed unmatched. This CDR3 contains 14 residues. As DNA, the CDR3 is TGCAGCGCAGAAGCCGACAGGGGGAGAAGTGGCTACACCTTC. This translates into CSAEADRGRSGYTF.

CDR3 nucleotide sequence: TGTGCCTGGAGTGGGAAGGACTTCATCGCGGAGACCCAGTACTTC. This codes for CAWSGKDFIAETQYF. The chain uses TRBV30 and TRBJ2-5, with a tentative D call TRBD2 (5 bases). The CDR3 covers 15 residues. Trimming shortened V by 1 base and J by 5 bases, and 17 bases separated the two germline ends. CDR1 and CDR2 (germline): GTSNPN, SVGIG (reference sequence).

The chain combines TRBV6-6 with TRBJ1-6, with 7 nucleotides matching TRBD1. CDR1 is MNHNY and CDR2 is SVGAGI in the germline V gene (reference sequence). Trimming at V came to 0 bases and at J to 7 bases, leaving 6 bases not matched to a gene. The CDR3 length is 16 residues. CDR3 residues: CASSYSKGQRNSPLHF. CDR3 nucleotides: TGTGCCAGCAGTTACTCGAAGGGACAGCGGAATTCACCCCTCCACTTT.

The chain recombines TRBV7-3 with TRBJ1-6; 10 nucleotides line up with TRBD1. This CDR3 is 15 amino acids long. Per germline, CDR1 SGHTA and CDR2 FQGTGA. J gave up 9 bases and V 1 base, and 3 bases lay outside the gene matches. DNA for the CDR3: TGTGCCAGCAGCTTAAGGGACAGGGGAGGTTCACCCCTCCACTTT. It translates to CASSLRDRGGSPLHF.

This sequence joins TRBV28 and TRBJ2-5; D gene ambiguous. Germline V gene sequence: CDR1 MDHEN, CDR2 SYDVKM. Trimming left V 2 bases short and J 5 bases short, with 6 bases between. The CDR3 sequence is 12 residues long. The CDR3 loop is CASSLESETQYF. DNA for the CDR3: TGTGCCAGCAGTTTAGAGTCGGAGACCCAGTACTTC.

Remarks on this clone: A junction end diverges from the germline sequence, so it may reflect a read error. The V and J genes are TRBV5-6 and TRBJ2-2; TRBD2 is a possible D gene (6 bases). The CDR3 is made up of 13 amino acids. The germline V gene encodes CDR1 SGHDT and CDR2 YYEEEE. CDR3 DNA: TGTGCCAGCACCTTGGGACTGACCGGGGAGCTGTTTTTT. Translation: CASTLGLTGELFF.

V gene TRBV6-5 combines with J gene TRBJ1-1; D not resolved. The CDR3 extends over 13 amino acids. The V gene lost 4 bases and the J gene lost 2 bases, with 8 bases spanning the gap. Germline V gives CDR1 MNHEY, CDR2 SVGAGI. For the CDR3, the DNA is TGTGCCAGCAGTTTCAGTGGTAACACTGAAGCTTTCTTT. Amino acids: CASSFSGNTEAFF.

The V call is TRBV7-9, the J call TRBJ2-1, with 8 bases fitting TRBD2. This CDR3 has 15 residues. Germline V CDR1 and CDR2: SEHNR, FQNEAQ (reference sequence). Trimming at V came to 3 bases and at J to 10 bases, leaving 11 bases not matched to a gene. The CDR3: CASSFGSGDYREQFF. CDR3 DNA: TGTGCCAGCAGCTTTGGTAGCGGGGACTATCGGGAGCAGTTCTTC.

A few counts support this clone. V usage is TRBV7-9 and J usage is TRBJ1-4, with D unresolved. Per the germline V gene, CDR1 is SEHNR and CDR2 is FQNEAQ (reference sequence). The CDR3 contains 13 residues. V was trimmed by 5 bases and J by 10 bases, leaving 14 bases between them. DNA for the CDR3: TGTGCCAGCAGCGCTGGCCCCGCGGGAAAACTGTTTTTT. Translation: CASSAGPAGKLFF. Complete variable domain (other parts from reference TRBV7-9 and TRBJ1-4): DTGVSQNPRHKITKRGQNVTFRCDPISEHNRLYWYRQTLGQGPEFLTYFQNEAQLEKSRLLSDRFSAERPKGSFSTLEIQRTEQGDSAMYLCASSAGPAGKLFFGSGTQLSVL.

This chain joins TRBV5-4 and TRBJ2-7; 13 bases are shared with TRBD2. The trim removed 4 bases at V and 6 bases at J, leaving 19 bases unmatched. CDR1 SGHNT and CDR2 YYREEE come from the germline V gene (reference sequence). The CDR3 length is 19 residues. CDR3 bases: TGTGCCAGCAGCGGAAAGGGACTAGCGGGAATGTTTGACAACCCCGAGCAGTACTTC. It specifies CASSGKGLAGMFDNPEQYF.